This TCR beta chain was observed in a study of Graves' ophthalmopathy and Graves' hyperthyroidism (dated by TCRdb to the late 2010s). With regard to the full study: Peripheral blood was collected before any treatment was given, at the time of initial diagnosis. To explore V-J signatures that separate ophthalmopathy from hyperthyroidism, a discovery set of approximately 100 patients was enrolled, consisting of approximately 44 with ophthalmopathy and approximately 60 with stable hyperthyroidism. The study used TCR beta repertoire signatures to distinguish Graves' ophthalmopathy from Graves' hyperthyroidism and to predict progression to ophthalmopathy. An independent validation cohort comprised about 20 hyperthyroidism patients and 15 to 17 patients who later progressed from hyperthyroidism to ophthalmopathy. Following sample collection, hyperthyroidism patients were given methimazole at a starting dose of 30 mg daily, and ophthalmopathy patients were given high-dose intravenous methylprednisolone. In total, under 150 blood samples were TCR-sequenced: approximately 42 ophthalmopathy, approximately 80 hyperthyroidism and approximately 17 hyperthyroidism-to-ophthalmopathy patients. T-cell repertoires of thyroid tissue and blood were compared in a handful of hyperthyroidism patients.

This clonotype showed up just a few times. Its antigen is currently not known. No base quality values were provided; no much bigger clone lies one nucleotide off. The CDR3, from cysteine to phenylalanine, totals 14 residues. Solely the CDR3 DNA is kept, with 42 bases framed from the first base. CDR1 is given as SGHVS and CDR2 as FQNEAQ, both from the germline V gene. The junction carries 13 bases between V and J, which are trimmed by 7 bases and 1 base respectively. Overall results and qualifications from the work: No statistical method was used to predetermine the sample size, and group allocation was not hidden from the investigators. Most of the expanded thyroid clonotypes with a frequency above 0.001 were also detected in blood, and it was suggested that the thyroid immune response may be reflected by blood repertoires. In validation, the model predicted ophthalmopathy progression with 55% to 71% sensitivity and around 72% specificity; some 13 predicted patients were CT-confirmed with GO in a median of 6.5 months. Ophthalmopathy was separated from stable hyperthyroidism by the 13-signature model with about 85% sensitivity and about 83% specificity in cross-validation and with 80%/75% in the test set.

Ophthalmopathy patients were characterized by moderately to severely active disease, a Clinical Activity Score of at least 3, a NOSPECS grade of at least 4, and a disease duration under 3 months. Patients with other autoimmune diseases, uncontrolled infections, pregnancy or lactation were excluded from the study. Diagnosis relied on clinical symptoms, serum thyroxine, TRAb, thyroid ultrasound and orbital computed tomography. PBMCs were isolated from about 9 ml of fresh peripheral blood by Ficoll-Paque density gradient centrifugation. Total RNA was extracted using Trizol reagent, and RNA quality was checked on an Agilent 2100 Bioanalyzer. For repertoire sequencing, the TCR beta CDR3 regions were amplified from RNA transcripts. The first round of RT-PCR was done with HTBI primers and the Qiagen OneStep RT-PCR kit, and was followed by a second round of multiplex PCR, then size selection and purification. The libraries underwent paired-end sequencing with 100 bp reads on an Illumina HiSeq2000. The study's own analysis went as follows. SOAPnuke was used for read processing, and reads with adapters, uncalled bases, a mean Phred below 15, or no exact constant-primer or identifier match were discarded. COPE v1.2.5 was used to merge high-quality paired reads. Unique nucleotide sequences were defined as clonotypes and aligned to IMGT TRB V, D and J references using MiTCR v1.1. Only V-J combinations with frequency above 0.0001 were analysed, covering 98% to 99.2% of repertoires. For each V-J combination, a TCR clonal expansion and chaos score was defined as F50 clonal expansion divided by the chaos observed in the TCRdist matrix. Welch's t-statistics and random forest were used to reduce the features to around 13 V-J combinations, which were then used as input to a naive Bayes classifier. Thyroid-blood repertoire similarity was quantified with the Morisita-Horn index. TCRdb itself trimmed the public reads at Q25 with fastp, ran MiXCR and retained productive beta chains. Identical CDR3 protein sequences are pooled into one entry, listed with their most common genes and DNA. TCRdb's processing, not the study's, gives the V and J calls here. This sample holds about 240,000 distinct CDR3 sequences; around 50% were observed only once. The ten largest clones capture roughly 45% of the sample.

The rearrangement combines TRBV7-8 with TRBJ1-1; no D segment can be confidently identified. The origin of this receptor is an adult man with Graves' ophthalmopathy. Sequencing was carried out using peripheral blood. This receptor carries the CDR3 CASTPGPGNTEAFF. The bases are TGTGCCAGCACCCCGGGCCCTGGGAACACTGAAGCTTTCTTT.